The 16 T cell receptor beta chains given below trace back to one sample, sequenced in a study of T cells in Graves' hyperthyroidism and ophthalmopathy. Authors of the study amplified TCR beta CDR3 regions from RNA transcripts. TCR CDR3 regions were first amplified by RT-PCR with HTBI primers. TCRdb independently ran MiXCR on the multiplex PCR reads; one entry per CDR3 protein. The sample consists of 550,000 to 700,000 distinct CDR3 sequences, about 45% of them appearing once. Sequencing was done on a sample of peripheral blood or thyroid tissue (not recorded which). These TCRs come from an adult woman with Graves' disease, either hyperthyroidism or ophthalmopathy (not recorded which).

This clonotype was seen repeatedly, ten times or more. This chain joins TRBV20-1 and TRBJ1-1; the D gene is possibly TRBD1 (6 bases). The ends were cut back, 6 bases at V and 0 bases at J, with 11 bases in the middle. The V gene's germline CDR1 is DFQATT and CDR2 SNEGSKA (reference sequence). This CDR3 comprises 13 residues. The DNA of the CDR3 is TGCAGTGCCGGCGGACAGTTGAACACTGAAGCTTTCTTT. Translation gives CSAGGQLNTEAFF.

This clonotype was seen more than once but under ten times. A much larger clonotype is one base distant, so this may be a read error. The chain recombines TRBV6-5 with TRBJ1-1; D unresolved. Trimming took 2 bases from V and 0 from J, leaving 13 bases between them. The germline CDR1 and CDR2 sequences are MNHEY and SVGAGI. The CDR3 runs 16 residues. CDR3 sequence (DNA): TGTGCCAGCAGTTACAGTTCAGTGGTCTTGAACACTGAAGCTTTCTTT. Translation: CASSYSSVVLNTEAFF.

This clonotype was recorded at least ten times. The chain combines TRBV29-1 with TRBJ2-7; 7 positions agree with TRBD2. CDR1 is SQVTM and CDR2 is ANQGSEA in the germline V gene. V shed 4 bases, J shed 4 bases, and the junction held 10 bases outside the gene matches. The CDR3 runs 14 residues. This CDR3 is CSVVGLAGYYEQYF. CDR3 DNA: TGCAGCGTTGTGGGTTTAGCGGGCTATTACGAGCAGTACTTC.

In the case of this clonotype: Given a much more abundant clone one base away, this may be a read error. The CDR3 coding sequence is TGTGCCAGCAGTGATAACAGGGGGTTTTATGGCTTCACCTTC. Its protein product is CASSDNRGFYGFTF. The gene calls are TRBV6-1 and TRBJ1-2; TRBD1 agrees at 8 bases. CDR1 is MNHNS and CDR2 is SASEGT in the germline V gene. The length of the CDR3 is 14 residues.

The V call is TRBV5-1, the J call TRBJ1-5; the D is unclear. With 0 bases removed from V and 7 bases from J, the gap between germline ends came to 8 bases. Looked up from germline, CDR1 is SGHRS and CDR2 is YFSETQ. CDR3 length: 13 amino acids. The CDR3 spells CASSLGSYQPQHF. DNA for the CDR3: TGCGCCAGCAGCTTGGGATCTTACCAGCCCCAGCATTTT.

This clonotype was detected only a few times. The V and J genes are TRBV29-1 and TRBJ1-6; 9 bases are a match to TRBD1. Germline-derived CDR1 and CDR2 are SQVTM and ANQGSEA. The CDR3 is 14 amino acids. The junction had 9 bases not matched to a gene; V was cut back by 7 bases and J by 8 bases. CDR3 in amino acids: CSARTGDLDSPLHF. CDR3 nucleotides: TGCAGCGCCAGGACAGGGGATTTAGATTCACCCCTCCACTTT.

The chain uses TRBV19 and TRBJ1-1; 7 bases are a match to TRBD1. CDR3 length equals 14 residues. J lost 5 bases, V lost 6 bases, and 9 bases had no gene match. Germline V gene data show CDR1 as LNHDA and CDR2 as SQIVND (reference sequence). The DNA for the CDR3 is TGTGCCAGTAGGGCGACAGGGAGCGGTACTGAAGCTTTCTTT. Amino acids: CASRATGSGTEAFF. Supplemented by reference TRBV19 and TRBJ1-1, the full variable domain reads DGGITQSPKYLFRKEGQNVTLSCEQNLNHDAMYWYRQDPGQGLRLIYYSQIVNDFQKGDIAEGYSVSREKKESFPLTVTSAQKNPTAFYLCASRATGSGTEAFFGQGTRLTVV.

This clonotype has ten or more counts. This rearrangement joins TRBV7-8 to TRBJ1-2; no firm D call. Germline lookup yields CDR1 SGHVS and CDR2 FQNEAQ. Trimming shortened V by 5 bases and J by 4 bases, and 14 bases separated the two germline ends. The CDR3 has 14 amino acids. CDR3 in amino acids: CASSPISGSYGYTF. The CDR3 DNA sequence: TGTGCCAGCAGCCCCATTTCAGGCTCCTATGGCTACACCTTC. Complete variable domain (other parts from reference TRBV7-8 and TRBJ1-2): GAGVSQSPRYKVAKRGQDVALRCDPISGHVSLFWYQQALGQGPEFLTYFQNEAQLDKSGLPSDRFFAERPEGSVSTLKIQRTQQEDSAVYLCASSPISGSYGYTFGSGTRLTVV.

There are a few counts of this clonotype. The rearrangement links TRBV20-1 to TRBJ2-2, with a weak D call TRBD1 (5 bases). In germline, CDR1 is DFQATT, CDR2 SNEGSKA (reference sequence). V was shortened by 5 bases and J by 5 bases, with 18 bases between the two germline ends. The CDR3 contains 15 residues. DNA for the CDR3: TGCAGTGCTGGAATATGGCACACAGGAACCGGGGAGCTGTTTTTT. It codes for CSAGIWHTGTGELFF.

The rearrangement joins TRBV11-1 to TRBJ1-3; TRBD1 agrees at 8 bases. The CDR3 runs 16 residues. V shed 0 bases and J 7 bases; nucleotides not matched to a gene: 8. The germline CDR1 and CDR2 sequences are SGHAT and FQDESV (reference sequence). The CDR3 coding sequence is TGTGCCAGCAGCTTAGCTCCAGGACAGGGCGGGAACACCATATATTTT. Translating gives CASSLAPGQGGNTIYF. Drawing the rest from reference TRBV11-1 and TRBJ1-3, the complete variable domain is EAEVAQSPRYKITEKSQAVAFWCDPISGHATLYWYRQILGQGPELLVQFQDESVVDDSQLPKDRFSAERLKGVDSTLKIQPAELGDSAMYLCASSLAPGQGGNTIYFGEGSWLTVV.

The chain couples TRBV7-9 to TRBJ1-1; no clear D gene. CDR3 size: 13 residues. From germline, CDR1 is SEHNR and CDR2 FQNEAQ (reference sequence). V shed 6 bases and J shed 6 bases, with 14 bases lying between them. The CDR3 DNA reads TGTGCCAGCAGTTCCGGACTAGATGCTGAAGCTTTCTTT. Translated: CASSSGLDAEAFF.

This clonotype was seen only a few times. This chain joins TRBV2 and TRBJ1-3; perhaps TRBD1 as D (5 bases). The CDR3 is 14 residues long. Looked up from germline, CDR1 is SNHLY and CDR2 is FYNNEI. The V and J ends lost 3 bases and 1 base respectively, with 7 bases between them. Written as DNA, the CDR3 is TGTGCCAGCAGTGAGGGGCGGTCTGGAAACACCATATATTTT. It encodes CASSEGRSGNTIYF.

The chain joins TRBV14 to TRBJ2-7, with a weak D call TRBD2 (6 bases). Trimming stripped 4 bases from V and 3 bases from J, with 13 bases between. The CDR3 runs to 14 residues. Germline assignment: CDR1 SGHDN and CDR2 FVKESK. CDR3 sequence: CASSLEWGDYEQYF. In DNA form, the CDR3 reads TGTGCCAGCAGCCTAGAATGGGGGGACTACGAGCAGTACTTC.

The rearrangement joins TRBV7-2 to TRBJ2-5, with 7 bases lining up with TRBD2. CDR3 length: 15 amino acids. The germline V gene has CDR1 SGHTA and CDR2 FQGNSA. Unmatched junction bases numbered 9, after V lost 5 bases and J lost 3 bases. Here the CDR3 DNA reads TGTGCCAGCAGCCTTTTGCAGGCGGGGGAAGAGACCCAGTACTTC. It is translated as CASSLLQAGEETQYF.

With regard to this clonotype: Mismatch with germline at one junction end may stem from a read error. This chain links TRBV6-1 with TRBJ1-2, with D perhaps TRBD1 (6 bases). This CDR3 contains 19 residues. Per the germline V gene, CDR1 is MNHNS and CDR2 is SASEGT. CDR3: CACSAEVPPGQVLLYGYTF. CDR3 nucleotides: TGTGCCTGCAGTGCCGAAGTCCCCCCGGGACAAGTTCTTCTGTATGGCTACACCTTC.

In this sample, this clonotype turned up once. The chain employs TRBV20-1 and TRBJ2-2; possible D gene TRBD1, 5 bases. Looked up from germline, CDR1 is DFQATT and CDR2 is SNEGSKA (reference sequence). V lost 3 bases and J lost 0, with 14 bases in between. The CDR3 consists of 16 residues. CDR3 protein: CSARGQGVSNTGELFF. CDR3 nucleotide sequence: TGCAGTGCTAGGGGGCAGGGCGTTTCGAACACCGGGGAGCTGTTTTTT.